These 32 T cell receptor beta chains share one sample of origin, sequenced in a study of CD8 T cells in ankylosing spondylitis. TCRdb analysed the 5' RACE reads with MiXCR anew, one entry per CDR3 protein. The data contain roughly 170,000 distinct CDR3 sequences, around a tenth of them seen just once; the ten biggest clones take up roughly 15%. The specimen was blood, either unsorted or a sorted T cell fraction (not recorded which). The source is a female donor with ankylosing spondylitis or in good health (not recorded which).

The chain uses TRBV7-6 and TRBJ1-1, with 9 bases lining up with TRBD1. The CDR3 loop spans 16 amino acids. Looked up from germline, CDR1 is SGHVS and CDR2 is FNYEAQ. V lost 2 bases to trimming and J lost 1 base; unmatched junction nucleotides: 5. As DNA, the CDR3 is TGTGCCAGCAGCTTATCACAGGGGGCATCGAACACTGAAGCTTTCTTT. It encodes CASSLSQGASNTEAFF.

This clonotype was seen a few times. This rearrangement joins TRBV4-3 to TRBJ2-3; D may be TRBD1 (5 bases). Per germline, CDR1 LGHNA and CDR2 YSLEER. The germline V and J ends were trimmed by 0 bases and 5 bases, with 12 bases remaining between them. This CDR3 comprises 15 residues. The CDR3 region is CASSQDRRGLDTQYF. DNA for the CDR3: TGCGCCAGCAGCCAAGATCGTAGGGGATTAGATACGCAGTATTTT.

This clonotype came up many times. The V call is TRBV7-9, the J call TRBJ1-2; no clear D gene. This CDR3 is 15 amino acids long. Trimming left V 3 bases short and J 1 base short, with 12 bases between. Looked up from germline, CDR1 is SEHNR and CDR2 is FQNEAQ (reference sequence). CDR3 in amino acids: CASSFASGSNYGYTF. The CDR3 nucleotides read TGTGCCAGCAGCTTCGCTTCGGGGAGTAACTATGGCTACACCTTC.

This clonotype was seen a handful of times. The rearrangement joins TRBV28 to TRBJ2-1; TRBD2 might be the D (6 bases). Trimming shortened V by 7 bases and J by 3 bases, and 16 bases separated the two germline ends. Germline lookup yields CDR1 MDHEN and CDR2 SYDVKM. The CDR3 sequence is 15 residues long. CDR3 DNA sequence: TGTGCCAGCACACCTTGGGCGGGAAACTACAATGAGCAGTTCTTC. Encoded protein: CASTPWAGNYNEQFF.

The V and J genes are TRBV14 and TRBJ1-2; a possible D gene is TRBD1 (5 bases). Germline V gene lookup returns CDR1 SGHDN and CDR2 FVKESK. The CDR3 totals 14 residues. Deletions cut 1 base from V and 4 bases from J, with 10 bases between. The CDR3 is CASSQGRGPYGYTF. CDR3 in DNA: TGTGCCAGCAGCCAAGGCCGGGGCCCCTATGGCTACACCTTC.

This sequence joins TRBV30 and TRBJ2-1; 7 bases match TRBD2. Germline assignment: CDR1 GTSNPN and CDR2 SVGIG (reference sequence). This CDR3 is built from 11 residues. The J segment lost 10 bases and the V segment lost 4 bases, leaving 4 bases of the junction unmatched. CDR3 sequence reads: CAWTDGGEQFF. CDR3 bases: TGTGCCTGGACAGACGGGGGGGAGCAGTTCTTC.

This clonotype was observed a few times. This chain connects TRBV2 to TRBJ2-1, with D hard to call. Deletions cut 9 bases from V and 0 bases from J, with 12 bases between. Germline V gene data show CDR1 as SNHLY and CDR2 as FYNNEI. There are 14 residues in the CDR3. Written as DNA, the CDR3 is TGTGCCAGTGCGAGACGAAGCTCCTACAATGAGCAGTTCTTC. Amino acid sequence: CASARRSSYNEQFF.

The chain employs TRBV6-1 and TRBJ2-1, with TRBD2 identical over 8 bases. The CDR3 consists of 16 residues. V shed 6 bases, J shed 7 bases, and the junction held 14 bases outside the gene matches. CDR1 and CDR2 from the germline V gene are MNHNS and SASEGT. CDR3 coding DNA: TGTGCCAGCAGCGTCAAACCGGGACTAGTCGAAAATGAGCAGTTCTTC. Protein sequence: CASSVKPGLVENEQFF.

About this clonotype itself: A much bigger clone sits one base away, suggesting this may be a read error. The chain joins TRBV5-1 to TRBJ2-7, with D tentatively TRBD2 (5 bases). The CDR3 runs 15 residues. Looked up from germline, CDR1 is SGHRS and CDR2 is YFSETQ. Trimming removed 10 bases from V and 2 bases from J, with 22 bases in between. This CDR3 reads CAGTPSWRRPYEQYF. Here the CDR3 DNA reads TGCGCCGGCACCCCGTCCTGGCGGAGGCCCTACGAGCAGTACTTC.

This CDR3 reads CASGGGIAYYEQYF. CDR3 sequence (DNA): TGTGCCAGCGGTGGGGGGATTGCCTACTACGAGCAGTACTTC. The V and J genes are TRBV7-8 and TRBJ2-7; possibly TRBD2 for D (6 bases). Germline values: CDR1 SGHVS, CDR2 FQNEAQ. Trimming shortened V by 8 bases and J by 3 bases, and 17 bases separated the two germline ends. There are 14 residues in the CDR3.

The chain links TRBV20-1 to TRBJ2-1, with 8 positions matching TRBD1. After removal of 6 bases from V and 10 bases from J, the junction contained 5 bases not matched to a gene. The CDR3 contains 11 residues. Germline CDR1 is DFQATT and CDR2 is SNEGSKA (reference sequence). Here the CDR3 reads CSAGQGGEQFF. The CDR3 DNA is TGCAGTGCAGGACAGGGAGGCGAGCAGTTCTTC.

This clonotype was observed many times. The CDR3 DNA reads as TGTGCCAGCAGCGCCTCCGGGACAGGCGAGGAAAAACTGTTTTTT. Protein product: CASSASGTGEEKLFF. The gene calls are TRBV9 and TRBJ1-4, with TRBD1 identical over 8 bases. The V segment lost 3 bases and the J segment 8 bases; nucleotides outside the gene matches: 9. This CDR3 is 15 amino acids long. The V gene's germline CDR1 is SGDLS and CDR2 YYNGEE.

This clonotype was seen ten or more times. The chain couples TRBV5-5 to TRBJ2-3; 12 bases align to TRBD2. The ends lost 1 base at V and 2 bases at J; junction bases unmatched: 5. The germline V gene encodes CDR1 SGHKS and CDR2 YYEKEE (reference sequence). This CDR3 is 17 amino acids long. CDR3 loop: CASSLTRLAGDTDTQYF. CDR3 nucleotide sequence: TGTGCCAGCAGCTTGACCAGACTAGCGGGAGACACAGATACGCAGTATTTT.

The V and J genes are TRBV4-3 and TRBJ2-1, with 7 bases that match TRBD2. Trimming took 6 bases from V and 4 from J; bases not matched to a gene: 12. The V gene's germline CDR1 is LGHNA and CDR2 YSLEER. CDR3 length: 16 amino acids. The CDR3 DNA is TGCGCCAGCAGGTTGACTAGCCGGGGTCCATACAATGAGCAGTTCTTC. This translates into CASRLTSRGPYNEQFF.

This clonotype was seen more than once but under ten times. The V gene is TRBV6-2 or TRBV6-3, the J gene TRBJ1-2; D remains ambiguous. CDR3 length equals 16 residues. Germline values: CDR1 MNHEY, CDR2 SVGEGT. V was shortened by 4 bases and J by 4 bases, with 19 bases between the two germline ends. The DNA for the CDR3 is TGTGCCAGCAGTTTCCACCCCCGTTCCGTCGGCTATGGCTACACCTTC. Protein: CASSFHPRSVGYGYTF.

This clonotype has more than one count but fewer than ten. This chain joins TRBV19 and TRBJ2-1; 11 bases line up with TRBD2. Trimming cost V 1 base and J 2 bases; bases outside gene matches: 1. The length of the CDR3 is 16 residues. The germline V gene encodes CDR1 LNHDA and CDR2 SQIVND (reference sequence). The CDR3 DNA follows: TGTGCCAGTAGTATAGTACTAGCGGGAGCCTACAATGAGCAGTTCTTC. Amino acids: CASSIVLAGAYNEQFF.

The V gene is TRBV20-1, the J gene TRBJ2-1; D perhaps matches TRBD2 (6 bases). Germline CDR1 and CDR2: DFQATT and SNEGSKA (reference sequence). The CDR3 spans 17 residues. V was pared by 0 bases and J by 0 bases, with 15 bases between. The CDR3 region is CSARELVAASSYNEQFF. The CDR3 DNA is TGCAGTGCTAGAGAGCTAGTAGCGGCTAGCTCCTACAATGAGCAGTTCTTC.

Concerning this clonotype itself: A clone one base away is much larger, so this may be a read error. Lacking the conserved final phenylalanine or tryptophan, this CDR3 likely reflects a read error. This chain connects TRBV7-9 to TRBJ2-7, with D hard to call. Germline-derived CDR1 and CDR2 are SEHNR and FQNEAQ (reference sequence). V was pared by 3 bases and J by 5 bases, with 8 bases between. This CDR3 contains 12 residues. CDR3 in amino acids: CASSFTPHEQYL. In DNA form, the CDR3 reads TGTGCCAGCAGCTTTACACCCCACGAGCAGTACCTC.

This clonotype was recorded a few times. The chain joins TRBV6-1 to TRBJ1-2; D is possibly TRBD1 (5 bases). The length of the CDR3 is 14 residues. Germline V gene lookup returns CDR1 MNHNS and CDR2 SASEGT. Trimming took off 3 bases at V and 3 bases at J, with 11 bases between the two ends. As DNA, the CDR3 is TGTGCCAGCAGTGAGGGGAGGGGCCACTATGGCTACACCTTC. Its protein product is CASSEGRGHYGYTF.

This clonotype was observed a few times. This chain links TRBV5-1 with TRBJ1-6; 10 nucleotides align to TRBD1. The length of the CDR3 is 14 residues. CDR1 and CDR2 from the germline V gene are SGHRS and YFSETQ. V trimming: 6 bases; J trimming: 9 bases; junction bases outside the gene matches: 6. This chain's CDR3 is CASTWGQGSSPLHF. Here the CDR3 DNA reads TGCGCCAGCACCTGGGGACAGGGGAGTTCACCCCTCCACTTT. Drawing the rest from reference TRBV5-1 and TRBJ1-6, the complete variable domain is KAGVTQTPRYLIKTRGQQVTLSCSPISGHRSVSWYQQTPGQGLQFLFEYFSETQRNKGNFPGRFSGRQFSNSRSEMNVSTLELGDSALYLCASTWGQGSSPLHFGNGTRLTVT.

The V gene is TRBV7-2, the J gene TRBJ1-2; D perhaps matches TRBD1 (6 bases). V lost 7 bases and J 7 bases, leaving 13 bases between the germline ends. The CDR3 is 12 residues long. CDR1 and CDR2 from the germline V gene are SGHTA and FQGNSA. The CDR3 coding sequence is TGTGCCAGCAACCCGACCAGGGGTGGCTACACCTTC. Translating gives CASNPTRGGYTF.

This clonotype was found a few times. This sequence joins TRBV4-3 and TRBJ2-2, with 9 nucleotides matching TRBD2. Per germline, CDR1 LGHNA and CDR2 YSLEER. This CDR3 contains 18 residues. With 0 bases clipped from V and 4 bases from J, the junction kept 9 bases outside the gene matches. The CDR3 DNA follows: TGCGCCAGCAGCCAAGATTGGGGTGCGGGAGGGTTCACCGGGGAGCTGTTTTTT. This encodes CASSQDWGAGGFTGELFF.

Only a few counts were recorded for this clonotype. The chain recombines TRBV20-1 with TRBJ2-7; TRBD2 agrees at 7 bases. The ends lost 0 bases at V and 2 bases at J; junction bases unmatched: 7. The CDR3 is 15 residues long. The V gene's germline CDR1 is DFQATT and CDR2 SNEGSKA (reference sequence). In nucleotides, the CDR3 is TGCAGTGCTAGAGATAGGGAGGGTTCCCCCTACGAGCAGTACTTC. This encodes CSARDREGSPYEQYF.

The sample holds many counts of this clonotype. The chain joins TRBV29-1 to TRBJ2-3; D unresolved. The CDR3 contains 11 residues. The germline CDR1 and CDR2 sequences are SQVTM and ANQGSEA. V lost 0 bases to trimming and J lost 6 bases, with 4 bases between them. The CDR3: CSVEEGDTQYF. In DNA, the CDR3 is TGCAGCGTTGAAGAAGGGGATACGCAGTATTTT.

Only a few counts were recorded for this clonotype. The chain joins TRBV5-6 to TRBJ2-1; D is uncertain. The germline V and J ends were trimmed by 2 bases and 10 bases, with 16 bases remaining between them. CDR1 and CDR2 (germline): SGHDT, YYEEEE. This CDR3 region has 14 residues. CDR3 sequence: CASSFGRLEIEQFF. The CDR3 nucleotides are TGTGCCAGCAGCTTCGGTCGATTGGAAATAGAGCAGTTCTTC.

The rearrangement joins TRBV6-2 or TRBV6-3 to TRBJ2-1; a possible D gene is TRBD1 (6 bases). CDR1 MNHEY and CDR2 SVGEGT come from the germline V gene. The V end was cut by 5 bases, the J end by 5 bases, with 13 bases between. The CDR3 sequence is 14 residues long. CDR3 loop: CASSPYRDNNEQFF. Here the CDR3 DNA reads TGTGCCAGCAGTCCGTACAGGGACAACAATGAGCAGTTCTTC.

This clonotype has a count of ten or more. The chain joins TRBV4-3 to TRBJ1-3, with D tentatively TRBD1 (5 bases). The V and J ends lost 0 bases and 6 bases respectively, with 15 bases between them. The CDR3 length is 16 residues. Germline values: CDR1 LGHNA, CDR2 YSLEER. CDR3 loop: CASSQDGWGATNTIYF. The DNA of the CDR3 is TGCGCCAGCAGCCAAGATGGCTGGGGCGCGACAAACACCATATATTTT.

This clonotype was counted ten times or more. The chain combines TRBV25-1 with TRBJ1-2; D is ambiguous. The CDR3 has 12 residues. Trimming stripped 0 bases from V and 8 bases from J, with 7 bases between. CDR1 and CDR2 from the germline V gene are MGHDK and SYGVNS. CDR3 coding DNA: TGTGCCAGCAGTGAATATAGGACCGGCTACACCTTC. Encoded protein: CASSEYRTGYTF.

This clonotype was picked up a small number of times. The CDR3: CASSVGQGRSPLHF. CDR3 DNA sequence: TGTGCCAGCAGCGTAGGACAGGGACGTTCACCCCTCCACTTT. The chain joins TRBV9 to TRBJ1-6; TRBD1 matches at 7 bases. Germline lookup yields CDR1 SGDLS and CDR2 YYNGEE. The CDR3 sequence is 14 residues long. V gave up 0 bases and J gave up 9 bases; unmatched junction bases: 3.

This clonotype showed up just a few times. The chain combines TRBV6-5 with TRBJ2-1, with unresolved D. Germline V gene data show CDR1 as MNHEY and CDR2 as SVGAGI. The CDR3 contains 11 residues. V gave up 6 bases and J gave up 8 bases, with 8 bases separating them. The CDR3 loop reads CASRGSDEQFF. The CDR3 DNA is TGTGCCAGCAGAGGATCGGATGAGCAGTTCTTC.

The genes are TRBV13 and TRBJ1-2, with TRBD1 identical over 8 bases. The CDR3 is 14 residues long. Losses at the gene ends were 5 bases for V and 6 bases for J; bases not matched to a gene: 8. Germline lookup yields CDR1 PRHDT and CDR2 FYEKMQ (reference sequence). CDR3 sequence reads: CASSLGQGQDGYTF. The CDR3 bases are TGTGCCAGCAGCCTTGGACAGGGACAGGATGGCTACACCTTC.

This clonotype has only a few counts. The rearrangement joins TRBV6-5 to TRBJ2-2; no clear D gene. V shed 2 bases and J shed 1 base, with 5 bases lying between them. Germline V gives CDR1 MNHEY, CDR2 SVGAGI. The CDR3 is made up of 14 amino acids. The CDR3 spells CASSYTWNTGELFF. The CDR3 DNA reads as TGTGCCAGCAGTTACACTTGGAACACCGGGGAGCTGTTTTTT.